Included here is one T cell receptor beta chain sequence, with context. What it binds is unknown. Each CDR3 protein gets one entry after TCRdb re-called the reads with MiXCR. The sample comprises around 530,000 distinct CDR3 sequences, approximately 15% of which are singletons, and more than 20% rests with the top ten. Germline V gives CDR1 SNHLY, CDR2 FYNNEI. The CDR3 runs to 16 residues. The V gene lost 7 bases and the J gene lost 3 bases, with 21 bases spanning the gap. The data were obtained in a study of T cell repertoires in cytomegalovirus infection. Study-wide background: It was the public TCR beta signatures that indicated both CMV infection and matching HLA type. Findings of the study overall: HLA-C-restricted CMV-specific TCR beta clonotypes were dominant in the ex vivo response.

The chain has TRBV2 and TRBJ2-5; either TRBD1 or TRBD2 may supply D (6 bases each). Material for sequencing was CD8+ T cells from PBMCs. The sequence came from a human donor in good health (CMV status not recorded). Some clones in this sample may be carry-over from other donors' samples. This CDR3 is CASTEGGPREEETQYF. In DNA, the CDR3 is TGTGCCAGCACCGAAGGGGGGCCGAGGGAAGAAGAGACCCAGTACTTC.